Listed below are T cell receptor beta chains from one sample, sequenced in a study of shared clonotypes between healthy human individuals. Only in-frame clones appear in the TCRdb table, and some are missing; sequencing was by immunoSEQ multiplex PCR. The profile covers around 2.5 million clones, with approximately 93% appearing a single time and around 0.4% taken by the ten largest. The sample was naive CD4+ T cells from PBMCs. The source is a man between 18 and 35 years old in good health. Some clones in this sample may be carry-over from other donors' samples. Each CDR3 is given with its conserved first and last residue. The D gene is left open where the match is weak. Not every row has a clone size; where given, it reads once, few, many or a size class.

len: 16
j_gene: TRBJ2-1
v_gene: TRBV7-2
d_gene: -
abundance: -
CDR3nt: TGTGCCAGCAGCTTAGCTCCGGACCACTCCTACAATGAGCAGTTCTTC
CDR3aa: CASSLAPDHSYNEQFF

len: 15
j_gene: TRBJ2-3
v_gene: TRBV4-3
d_gene: -
abundance: -
CDR3nt: TGCGCCAGCAGCCAAGATTGGAGGGTGACAAATACGCAGTATTTT
CDR3aa: CASSQDWRVTNTQYF

len: 15
j_gene: TRBJ2-1
v_gene: TRBV30
d_gene: -
abundance: -
CDR3nt: TGTGCCTGGAGTAGGACACTCGTGGCTTACAATGAGCAGTTCTTC
CDR3aa: CAWSRTLVAYNEQFF

len: 14
j_gene: TRBJ2-3
v_gene: TRBV9
d_gene: -
abundance: once
CDR3nt: TGTGCCAGCAGCGGTCCTGTCCTCGGGAATACGCAGTATTTT
CDR3aa: CASSGPVLGNTQYF

len: 14
j_gene: TRBJ1-2
v_gene: TRBV5-1
d_gene: -
abundance: -
CDR3nt: TGCGCCAGCAGCTTGGAACGGCCAGATTATGGCTACACCTTC
CDR3aa: CASSLERPDYGYTF

len: 14
j_gene: TRBJ1-5
v_gene: TRBV28
d_gene: TRBD1
abundance: -
CDR3nt: TGTGCCAGTACGGGACAGGGGGCGCGACAGCCCCAGCATTTT
CDR3aa: CASTGQGARQPQHF

len: 13
j_gene: TRBJ1-2
v_gene: TRBV14
d_gene: -
abundance: -
CDR3nt: TGTGCCAGCAGCCAGCACGGGGGCTATGGCTACACCTTC
CDR3aa: CASSQHGGYGYTF

len: 18
j_gene: TRBJ2-7
v_gene: TRBV5-1
d_gene: TRBD2
abundance: -
CDR3nt: TGCGCCAGCAGCTTGAAGGGTAGCGGGAGGGCCATGTACTACGAGCAGTACTTC
CDR3aa: CASSLKGSGRAMYYEQYF

len: 16
j_gene: TRBJ2-4
v_gene: TRBV4-1
d_gene: -
abundance: -
CDR3nt: TGCACCAGCAGCCAAGGGCTGCTGCTAGCCAAAAACATTCAGTACTTC
CDR3aa: CTSSQGLLLAKNIQYF

len: 15
j_gene: TRBJ2-1
v_gene: TRBV5-1
d_gene: TRBD2
abundance: -
CDR3nt: TGCGCCAGCAGCGCCCCTAGCGGGAGGGGAGAGGAGCAGTTCTTC
CDR3aa: CASSAPSGRGEEQFF

len: 14
j_gene: TRBJ2-7
v_gene: TRBV2
d_gene: -
abundance: once
CDR3nt: TGTGCCAGCAGTGTACAGGGTATGGGTAACGAGCAGTACTTC
CDR3aa: CASSVQGMGNEQYF

len: 12
j_gene: TRBJ1-2
v_gene: TRBV6-6
d_gene: -
abundance: -
CDR3nt: TGTGCCAGCAGTTCGGAGGGTTGGGGCTACACCTTC
CDR3aa: CASSSEGWGYTF

len: 14
j_gene: TRBJ2-5
v_gene: TRBV19
d_gene: -
abundance: -
CDR3nt: TGTGCCAGTAGTATAGGTTTTGCGGGGGAGACCCAGTACTTC
CDR3aa: CASSIGFAGETQYF

len: 14
j_gene: TRBJ2-7
v_gene: TRBV6-6
d_gene: -
abundance: once
CDR3nt: TGTGCCAGTTCAGGACAGTGGGCGACCTACGAGCAGTACTTC
CDR3aa: CASSGQWATYEQYF

len: 12
j_gene: TRBJ2-1
v_gene: TRBV28
d_gene: -
abundance: -
CDR3nt: TGTGCCAGCAGTTTCGGGTACAATGAGCAGTTCTTC
CDR3aa: CASSFGYNEQFF

len: 12
j_gene: TRBJ2-7
v_gene: TRBV6-1
d_gene: -
abundance: -
CDR3nt: TGTGCCAGTACACTAGAGGTCTACGAGCAGTACTTC
CDR3aa: CASTLEVYEQYF

len: 15
j_gene: TRBJ2-5
v_gene: TRBV28
d_gene: -
abundance: -
CDR3nt: TGTGCCAGCAGTACTGGGGGGGGCGCATCAGAGACCCAGTACTTC
CDR3aa: CASSTGGGASETQYF

len: 16
j_gene: TRBJ2-3
v_gene: TRBV5-6
d_gene: TRBD1
abundance: once
CDR3nt: TGTGCCAGCAGCCAACCGACAGGGCCTAGCACAGATACGCAGTATTTT
CDR3aa: CASSQPTGPSTDTQYF

len: 16
j_gene: TRBJ2-1
v_gene: TRBV7-9
d_gene: TRBD2
abundance: -
CDR3nt: TGTGCCAGCAGCTTTGAGTTAGCGGGACGCTACAATGAGCAGTTCTTC
CDR3aa: CASSFELAGRYNEQFF

len: 14
j_gene: TRBJ1-2
v_gene: TRBV4-2
d_gene: TRBD1
abundance: few
CDR3nt: TGTGCCAGCAGCCGACGACAGGGGAACTATGGCTACACCTTC
CDR3aa: CASSRRQGNYGYTF

len: 15
j_gene: TRBJ1-1
v_gene: TRBV19
d_gene: TRBD1
abundance: -
CDR3nt: TGTGCCAGTAGTTTTCGGGACAGGGCGAACACTGAAGCTTTCTTT
CDR3aa: CASSFRDRANTEAFF

len: 14
j_gene: TRBJ1-5
v_gene: TRBV7-2
d_gene: -
abundance: -
CDR3nt: TGTGCCAGCAGCCCCCAGGCAGGGAATCAGCCCCAGCATTTT
CDR3aa: CASSPQAGNQPQHF

len: 15
j_gene: TRBJ2-1
v_gene: TRBV7-2
d_gene: TRBD2
abundance: -
CDR3nt: TGTGCCAGCAGCCCGGGACTAGCGGGGGGCTATGAGCAGTTCTTC
CDR3aa: CASSPGLAGGYEQFF

len: 14
j_gene: TRBJ2-7
v_gene: TRBV10-3
d_gene: -
abundance: -
CDR3nt: TGTGCCATCAGTGAGCTGGGTCGCACCTACGAGCAGTACTTC
CDR3aa: CAISELGRTYEQYF

len: 16
j_gene: TRBJ1-4
v_gene: TRBV28
d_gene: TRBD1
abundance: -
CDR3nt: TGTGCCAGCAGTCAAACCGGGACAGGGACTAATGAAAAACTGTTTTTT
CDR3aa: CASSQTGTGTNEKLFF

len: 16
j_gene: TRBJ2-7
v_gene: TRBV28
d_gene: TRBD2
abundance: -
CDR3nt: TGTGCCAGCAGCCATGCGGGGGGGGGAAGCTCCTACGAGCAGTACTTC
CDR3aa: CASSHAGGGSSYEQYF

len: 14
j_gene: TRBJ1-1
v_gene: TRBV2
d_gene: TRBD1
abundance: -
CDR3nt: TGTGCCAGCAGTGTTTACAGGGGGCGTTCTGAAGCTTTCTTT
CDR3aa: CASSVYRGRSEAFF

len: 15
j_gene: TRBJ1-1
v_gene: TRBV18
d_gene: -
abundance: -
CDR3nt: TGTGCCAGCTCACCATTGGGGGTGGGGGCCACTGAAGCTTTCTTT
CDR3aa: CASSPLGVGATEAFF

len: 16
j_gene: TRBJ2-7
v_gene: TRBV7-6
d_gene: TRBD2
abundance: -
CDR3nt: TGTGCCAGCAGCTTAGGTCCGACGGGAGGGCTTTACGAGCAGTACTTC
CDR3aa: CASSLGPTGGLYEQYF

len: 16
j_gene: TRBJ2-2
v_gene: TRBV28
d_gene: TRBD2
abundance: -
CDR3nt: TGTGCCAGCAGTCGAAGACTAGCGGGAGAAACCGGGGAGCTGTTTTTT
CDR3aa: CASSRRLAGETGELFF

len: 15
j_gene: TRBJ2-5
v_gene: TRBV7-6
d_gene: TRBD2
abundance: -
CDR3nt: TGTGCCAGCAGAGCTAGCGGGTCCGTCATGGAGACCCAGTACTTC
CDR3aa: CASRASGSVMETQYF

len: 15
j_gene: TRBJ2-3
v_gene: TRBV9
d_gene: -
abundance: -
CDR3nt: TGTGCCAGCAGCGTAGGGTACAGGGGCACAGATACGCAGTATTTT
CDR3aa: CASSVGYRGTDTQYF

len: 18
j_gene: TRBJ2-5
v_gene: TRBV4-1
d_gene: TRBD2
abundance: once
CDR3nt: TGCGCCAGCAGCCACCTTAATCGCGGGAGCCTCTTCGGGGAGACCCAGTACTTC
CDR3aa: CASSHLNRGSLFGETQYF